The 30 T cell receptor beta chains presented below share a single source sample, sequenced in a study of blood T cell repertoires in COVID-19. Repertoires were generated with immunoSEQ multiplex PCR, while TCRdb's copy carries only in-frame clones and drops some. The table lists some 350,000 clones, 90% of them singletons, with 6.5% to 7% in the top ten. Sequencing used peripheral blood. These receptor sequences come from a man aged 18-30 years with active or convalescent COVID-19.

This clone appeared a few times. This chain uses TRBV29-1 with TRBJ2-7, with D possibly being TRBD2 (5 bases). The germline V gene has CDR1 SQVTM and CDR2 ANQGSEA. The ends were cut back, 7 bases at V and 6 bases at J, with 16 bases in the middle. The CDR3 is 12 amino acids. The CDR3 loop is CSALRGRSEQYF. The CDR3 DNA sequence: TGCAGCGCCCTCCGGGGTCGCTCCGAGCAGTACTTC.

This rearrangement joins TRBV5-5 to TRBJ2-3, with D possibly being TRBD1 (5 bases). The CDR3 is 14 residues long. Germline V lookup: CDR1 SGHKS, CDR2 YYEKEE (reference sequence). Deletions cut 0 bases from V and 0 bases from J, with 5 bases between. CDR3 DNA: TGTGCCAGCAGCTTGGGACAGAGCACAGATACGCAGTATTTT. Encoded protein: CASSLGQSTDTQYF.

The CDR3 protein is CASRLTGGNEKLFF. For the CDR3, the DNA is TGTGCCAGCAGACTGACAGGGGGTAATGAAAAACTGTTTTTT. This sequence joins TRBV5-4 and TRBJ1-4; 9 bases are a match to TRBD1. This CDR3 is 14 amino acids long. J was trimmed by 4 bases and V by 5 bases; bases with no gene match: 3. Germline CDR1 reads SGHNT; CDR2 reads YYREEE (reference sequence).

The CDR3 bases are TGTGCTAGGTCGGGGACAGGGATGAACACTGAAGCTTTCTTT. This encodes CARSGTGMNTEAFF. The V call is TRBV12-5, the J call TRBJ1-1; 9 nucleotides agree with TRBD1. The CDR3 extends over 14 amino acids. Germline V gene sequence: CDR1 LGHNT, CDR2 FRNRAP. After removal of 9 bases from V and 0 bases from J, the junction contained 5 bases not matched to a gene. Full variable domain (outside the CDR3, taken from reference TRBV12-5 and TRBJ1-1): DARVTQTPRHKVTEMGQEVTMRCQPILGHNTVFWYRQTMMQGLELLAYFRNRAPLDDSGMPKDRFSAEMPDATLATLKIQPSEPRDSAVYFCARSGTGMNTEAFFGQGTRLTVV.

This chain links TRBV6-2 or TRBV6-3 with TRBJ1-2; no reliable D call. The CDR3 length is 11 residues. Germline CDR1 is MNHEY and CDR2 is SVGEGT. Trimming took 2 bases from V and 12 from J, leaving 10 bases between them. In nucleotides, the CDR3 is TGTGCCAGCAGTTACGGCCTGCGGAACACCTTC. It translates to CASSYGLRNTF.

This chain links TRBV6-5 with TRBJ1-1; D may be TRBD1 (5 bases). This CDR3 spans 15 amino acids. Germline V gene lookup returns CDR1 MNHEY and CDR2 SVGAGI. Trimming left V 2 bases short and J 4 bases short, with 14 bases between. The CDR3 spells CASSYVAGGGTEAFF. The CDR3 DNA sequence: TGTGCCAGCAGTTACGTCGCGGGGGGTGGCACTGAAGCTTTCTTT.

The J gene is TRBJ2-5, the V gene TRBV13; weak D call: TRBD1 (6 bases). Germline loops: CDR1 PRHDT, CDR2 FYEKMQ (reference sequence). The CDR3 is made up of 14 amino acids. V was shortened by 2 bases and J by 3 bases, with 10 bases between the two germline ends. CDR3 sequence (DNA): TGTGCCAGCAGCTTACGGTCAGGGGAAGAGACCCAGTACTTC. Protein product: CASSLRSGEETQYF.

The V and J genes are TRBV9 and TRBJ1-2; TRBD1 matches 9 bases. The V segment lost 0 bases and the J segment 3 bases; nucleotides outside the gene matches: 3. CDR3 length: 15 residues. CDR1 SGDLS and CDR2 YYNGEE come from the germline V gene. The CDR3 region is CASSVVGQGDYGYTF. DNA for the CDR3: TGTGCCAGCAGCGTAGTGGGACAGGGCGACTATGGCTACACCTTC. Full variable domain (rest looked up from reference TRBV9 and TRBJ1-2): DSGVTQTPKHLITATGQRVTLRCSPRSGDLSVYWYQQSLDQGLQFLIQYYNGEERAKGNILERFSAQQFPDLHSELNLSSLELGDSALYFCASSVVGQGDYGYTFGSGTRLTVV.

This clone was seen only once. This sequence joins TRBV28 and TRBJ1-5; maybe TRBD1 (6 bases). The CDR3 extends over 14 amino acids. Trimming took off 9 bases at V and 6 bases at J, with 18 bases between the two ends. CDR1 is MDHEN, CDR2 SYDVKM, per germline. CDR3 in amino acids: CASADSLSSQPQHF. The CDR3 DNA reads TGTGCCAGTGCGGACAGCTTGTCGTCTCAGCCCCAGCATTTT. Together with reference TRBV28 and TRBJ1-5, the CDR3 gives the full variable domain: DVKVTQSSRYLVKRTGEKVFLECVQDMDHENMFWYRQDPGLGLRLIYFSYDVKMKEKGDIPEGYSVSREKKERFSLILESASTNQTSMYLCASADSLSSQPQHFGDGTRLSIL.

A single count supports this clone. V gene TRBV27 combines with J gene TRBJ2-1; maybe TRBD1 (5 bases). With 9 bases removed from V and 7 bases from J, the gap between germline ends came to 10 bases. The CDR3 spans 11 residues. Germline CDR1 reads MNHEY; CDR2 reads SMNVEV (reference sequence). CDR3 DNA: TGTGCCAGACCTAGGGGTAATGAGCAGTTCTTC. Its protein is CARPRGNEQFF.

The chain joins TRBV12-2 to TRBJ1-5; the table's D call, TRBD1, has no DNA check behind it. TRBV12-2 is classified as a pseudogene. The CDR3 covers 15 residues. The CDR3 bases are TGTGCAAGTCGCTTAACCAGGGGTAGCAATCAGCCCCAGCATTTT. Translated: CASRLTRGSNQPQHF.

This chain links TRBV21-1 with TRBJ1-5; TRBD1, as called in the table, went unchecked against the DNA. TRBV21-1 is deemed a pseudogene. The CDR3 has 15 amino acids. Here the CDR3 reads CASPRTGTSNQPQHF. CDR3 nucleotides: TGTGCCAGCCCTCGGACAGGGACTAGCAATCAGCCCCAGCATTTT.

This clone was detected once. The chain couples TRBV6-5 to TRBJ2-5; the match to TRBD2 covers 14 bases. The J segment lost 4 bases and the V segment lost 8 bases, leaving 6 bases of the junction unmatched. The CDR3 is 15 amino acids. The germline CDR1 and CDR2 sequences are MNHEY and SVGAGI. The CDR3: CASHYGLAGGETQYF. CDR3 nucleotide sequence: TGTGCCAGCCATTACGGACTAGCGGGAGGAGAGACCCAGTACTTC.

The chain employs TRBV9 and TRBJ2-1; 7 bases are shared with TRBD2. Looked up from germline, CDR1 is SGDLS and CDR2 is YYNGEE. V gave up 10 bases and J gave up 15 bases; unmatched junction bases: 7. There are 9 residues in the CDR3. The CDR3: CAGRATAFF. Here the CDR3 DNA reads TGTGCCGGGAGGGCTACTGCGTTCTTC.

The chain has TRBV19 and TRBJ2-3, with TRBD1 matching 9 bases. The CDR3 runs 16 residues. The germline V gene encodes CDR1 LNHDA and CDR2 SQIVND (reference sequence). V lost 4 bases and J lost 2; bases outside the gene matches: 7. The CDR3 is CASSTSGTGHTDTQYF. Written as DNA, the CDR3 is TGTGCCAGTAGTACCTCAGGGACAGGGCACACAGATACGCAGTATTTT.

V and J are TRBV15 and TRBJ1-1; D ambiguous. Looked up from germline, CDR1 is LNHNV and CDR2 is YYDKDF (reference sequence). The CDR3 has 13 residues. Trimming took off 0 bases at V and 6 bases at J, with 8 bases between the two ends. The CDR3 DNA reads TGTGCCACCAGCAGAGATCGGAGCCCTGAAGCTTTCTTT. Its translation is CATSRDRSPEAFF.

This chain's CDR3 is CASSTEGTFPNEKLFF. The CDR3 nucleotides read TGCGCCAGCAGCACAGAAGGGACATTTCCTAATGAAAAACTGTTTTTT. The V call is TRBV5-1, the J call TRBJ1-4; TRBD1 might be the D (6 bases). CDR3 length: 16 residues. CDR1 and CDR2 from the germline V gene are SGHRS and YFSETQ. V was cut by 4 bases and J by 3 bases, with 16 bases left in between.

This clone was counted only a few times. The gene calls are TRBV27 and TRBJ1-2; possibly TRBD1 for D (6 bases). The germline CDR1 and CDR2 sequences are MNHEY and SMNVEV (reference sequence). The length of the CDR3 is 15 residues. With 6 bases removed from V and 7 bases from J, the gap between germline ends came to 21 bases. CDR3 sequence (DNA): TGTGCCAGCAGCTATGCGGGGGGCGCTGGGGGTGGCTACACCTTC. Its protein product is CASSYAGGAGGGYTF.

The V call is TRBV6-5, the J call TRBJ2-3, with 9 nucleotides matching TRBD2. V gave up 0 bases and J gave up 4 bases; unmatched junction bases: 2. The germline V gene encodes CDR1 MNHEY and CDR2 SVGAGI. This CDR3 contains 15 residues. CDR3 DNA sequence: TGTGCCAGCAGTTACTCTAGCGGGAGTGCAGATACGCAGTATTTT. Its translation: CASSYSSGSADTQYF.

V is TRBV7-2 and J is TRBJ2-1, with 12 nucleotides matching TRBD2. V lost 5 bases to trimming and J lost 10 bases; unmatched junction nucleotides: 12. Per the germline V gene, CDR1 is SGHTA and CDR2 is FQGNSA. The CDR3 spans 16 residues. The CDR3, as DNA: TGTGCCAGCAGCCAAAACGGACTAGCGGGATCTTTGGAGCAGTTCTTC. It specifies CASSQNGLAGSLEQFF.

The CDR3 DNA is TGTGCCAGCAGTGACTATAGCGGGAACGCCTACGAGCAGTACTTC. Protein: CASSDYSGNAYEQYF. This chain joins TRBV6-2 or TRBV6-3 and TRBJ2-7, with 8 bases lining up with TRBD2. Germline values: CDR1 MNHEY, CDR2 SVGEGT. V shed 5 bases, J shed 2 bases, and the junction held 8 bases outside the gene matches. The length of the CDR3 is 15 residues.

This sequence joins TRBV29-1 and TRBJ2-1, with 14 bases that match TRBD2. The CDR3 is 13 amino acids. Unmatched junction bases numbered 4, after V lost 7 bases and J lost 8 bases. Germline V gene lookup returns CDR1 SQVTM and CDR2 ANQGSEA. The CDR3 DNA follows: TGCAGCGGCGGGACTAGCGGGAGTTATGAGCAGTTCTTC. Translated, it gives CSGGTSGSYEQFF.

The chain combines TRBV19 with TRBJ1-1, with 7 bases lining up with TRBD1. Unmatched junction bases numbered 12, after V lost 5 bases and J lost 0 bases. Germline assignment: CDR1 LNHDA and CDR2 SQIVND (reference sequence). The CDR3 runs 17 residues. CDR3 in DNA: TGTGCCAGTAGTCCCCGACAGGGAACGACGGTGAACACTGAAGCTTTCTTT. Its translation: CASSPRQGTTVNTEAFF.

The chain is built from TRBV21-1 and TRBJ1-1; the D call of TRBD1 is as the table states it, not checked on the DNA. TRBV21-1 is designated a pseudogene. The CDR3 is 17 amino acids. CDR3 sequence reads: CASSKVKEGAMNTEAFF. The CDR3 DNA reads as TGTGCCAGCAGCAAAGTTAAGGAAGGGGCCATGAACACTGAAGCTTTCTTT.

The chain is built from TRBV6-5 and TRBJ1-1, with TRBD1 identical over 10 bases. The CDR3 extends over 14 amino acids. Trimming removed 7 bases from V and 4 bases from J; junction bases left unmatched: 6. Germline values: CDR1 MNHEY, CDR2 SVGAGI. The CDR3 protein is CASKGDRGRTEAFF. The DNA of the CDR3 is TGTGCCAGCAAGGGGGACAGGGGTCGCACTGAAGCTTTCTTT.

V and J are TRBV27 and TRBJ2-1; 7 bases match TRBD1. The CDR3 consists of 14 residues. Trimming at V came to 5 bases and at J to 3 bases, leaving 4 bases not matched to a gene. The germline gives CDR1 MNHEY, CDR2 SMNVEV (reference sequence). This chain's CDR3 is CASSRRDSYNEQFF. For the CDR3, the DNA is TGTGCCAGCAGTCGCCGGGACAGCTACAATGAGCAGTTCTTC.

In this sample, this clone turned up once. The chain uses TRBV11-2 and TRBJ2-1, with 15 positions matching TRBD2. Germline V gives CDR1 SGHAT, CDR2 FQNNGV. Trimming cost V 5 bases and J 0 bases; bases outside gene matches: 5. The CDR3 length is 18 residues. The CDR3 sequence: CASSPGTSGGLSYNEQFF. CDR3 bases: TGTGCCAGCAGCCCAGGGACTAGCGGGGGGCTCTCCTACAATGAGCAGTTCTTC. The full variable domain, rest sourced from reference TRBV11-2 and TRBJ2-1, is EAGVAQSPRYKIIEKRQSVAFWCNPISGHATLYWYQQILGQGPKLLIQFQNNGVVDDSQLPKDRFSAERLKGVDSTLKIQPAKLEDSAVYLCASSPGTSGGLSYNEQFFGPGTRLTVL.

J is TRBJ2-6 and V is TRBV3-1 (or the pseudogene TRBV3-2), with D tentatively TRBD1 (5 bases). The V end lost 0 bases, the J end lost 2 bases, and 8 bases lay between the germline ends. The CDR3 runs to 16 residues. Germline CDR1 and CDR2: LGHDT and YNNKEL (reference sequence). The CDR3 nucleotides read TGTGCCAGCAGCCAAGATTTCAGGGCTGGGGCCAACGTCCTGACTTTC. This sequence encodes CASSQDFRAGANVLTF.

The chain recombines TRBV7-6 with TRBJ2-7; perhaps TRBD2 as D (6 bases). V lost 6 bases and J 3 bases, leaving 12 bases between the germline ends. From germline, CDR1 is SGHVS and CDR2 FNYEAQ. CDR3 length: 13 residues. As DNA, the CDR3 is TGTGCCAGCAGTGAAACGGGGGTCTACGAGCAGTACTTC. It is translated as CASSETGVYEQYF.

The chain joins TRBV9 to TRBJ2-5; weak D call: TRBD2 (6 bases). V lost 0 bases and J lost 7, with 13 bases in between. Germline V gene lookup returns CDR1 SGDLS and CDR2 YYNGEE. The CDR3 consists of 14 residues. The CDR3 loop reads CASSVVSGEGTQYF. The CDR3 bases are TGTGCCAGCAGCGTAGTTTCGGGGGAAGGGACCCAGTACTTC.